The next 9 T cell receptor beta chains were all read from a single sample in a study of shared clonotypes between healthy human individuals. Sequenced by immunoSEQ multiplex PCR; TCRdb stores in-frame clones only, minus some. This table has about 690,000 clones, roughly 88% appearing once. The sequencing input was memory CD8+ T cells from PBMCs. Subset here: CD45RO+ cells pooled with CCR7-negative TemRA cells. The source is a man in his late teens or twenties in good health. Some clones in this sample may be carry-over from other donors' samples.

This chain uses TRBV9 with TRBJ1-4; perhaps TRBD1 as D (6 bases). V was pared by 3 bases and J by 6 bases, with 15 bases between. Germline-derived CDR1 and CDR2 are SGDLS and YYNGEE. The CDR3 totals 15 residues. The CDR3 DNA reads TGTGCCAGCAGCGCCACCGGGGGGGCTCATGAAAAACTGTTTTTT. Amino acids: CASSATGGAHEKLFF.

The CDR3 sequence is CASSVVGRDERYEQYF. CDR3 DNA: TGCGCCAGCAGTGTAGTAGGGCGGGATGAGAGGTACGAGCAGTACTTC. V gene TRBV10-2 combines with J gene TRBJ2-7; tentatively, D is TRBD2 (6 bases). Germline V lookup: CDR1 WSHSY, CDR2 SAAADI. Trimming removed 4 bases from V and 4 bases from J, with 20 bases in between. There are 16 residues in the CDR3.

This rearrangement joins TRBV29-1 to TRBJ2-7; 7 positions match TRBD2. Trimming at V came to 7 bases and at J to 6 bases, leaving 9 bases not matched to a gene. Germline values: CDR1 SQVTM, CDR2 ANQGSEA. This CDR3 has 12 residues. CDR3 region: CSARTAGPEQYF. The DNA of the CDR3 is TGCAGCGCGCGCACAGCGGGGCCCGAGCAGTACTTC.

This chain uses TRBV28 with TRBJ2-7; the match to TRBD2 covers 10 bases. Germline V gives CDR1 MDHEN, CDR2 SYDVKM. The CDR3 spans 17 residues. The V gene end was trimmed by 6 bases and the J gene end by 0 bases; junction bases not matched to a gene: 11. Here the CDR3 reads CASSHRLAGLSSYEQYF. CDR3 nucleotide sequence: TGTGCCAGCAGCCACCGACTAGCGGGCCTTAGCTCCTACGAGCAGTACTTC. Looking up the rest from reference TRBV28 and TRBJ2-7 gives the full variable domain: DVKVTQSSRYLVKRTGEKVFLECVQDMDHENMFWYRQDPGLGLRLIYFSYDVKMKEKGDIPEGYSVSREKKERFSLILESASTNQTSMYLCASSHRLAGLSSYEQYFGPGTRLTVT.

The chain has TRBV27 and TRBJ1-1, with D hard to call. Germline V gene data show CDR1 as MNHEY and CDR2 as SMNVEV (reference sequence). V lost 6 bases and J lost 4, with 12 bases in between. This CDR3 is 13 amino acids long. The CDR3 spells CASSPAWGTEAFF. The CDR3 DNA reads TGTGCCAGCAGCCCAGCCTGGGGCACTGAAGCTTTCTTT.

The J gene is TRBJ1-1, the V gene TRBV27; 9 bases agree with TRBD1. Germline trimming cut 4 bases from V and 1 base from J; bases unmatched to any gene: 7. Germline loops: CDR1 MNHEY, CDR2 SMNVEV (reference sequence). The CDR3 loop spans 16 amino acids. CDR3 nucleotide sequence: TGTGCCAGCAGTTCACGGGACAGGGACCCGAACACTGAAGCTTTCTTT. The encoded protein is CASSSRDRDPNTEAFF.

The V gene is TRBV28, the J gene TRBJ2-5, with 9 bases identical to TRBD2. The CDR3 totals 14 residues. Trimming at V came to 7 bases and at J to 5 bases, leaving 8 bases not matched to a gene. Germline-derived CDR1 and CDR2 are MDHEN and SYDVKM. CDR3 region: CASTPGTSWETQYF. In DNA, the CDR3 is TGTGCCAGCACGCCCGGGACTAGCTGGGAGACCCAGTACTTC.

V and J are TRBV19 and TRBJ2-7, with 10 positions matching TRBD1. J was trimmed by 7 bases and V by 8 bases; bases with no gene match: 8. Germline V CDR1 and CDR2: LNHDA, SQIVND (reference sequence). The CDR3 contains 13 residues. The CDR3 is CASRGTGDREQYF. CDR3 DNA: TGTGCCAGTCGTGGGACAGGGGATCGTGAGCAGTACTTC.

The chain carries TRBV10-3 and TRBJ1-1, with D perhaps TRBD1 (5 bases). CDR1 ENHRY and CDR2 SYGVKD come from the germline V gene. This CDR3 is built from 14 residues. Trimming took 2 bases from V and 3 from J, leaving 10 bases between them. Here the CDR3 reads CAISEPGRDTEAFF. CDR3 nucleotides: TGTGCCATCAGTGAGCCAGGGAGGGACACTGAAGCTTTCTTT.